This T cell receptor beta chain stems from a study of blood T cell repertoires in COVID-19. Across the study: The origin of the acute and convalescent COVID-19 samples was the United States, Italy and Spain. The analysed material was cDNA or gDNA that came from T cells, B-cell-depleted T cells, or PBMCs.

In the original workflow: From reference gene primer amplification, estimates of nucleated cell counts were derived. Only in-frame clones appear in the TCRdb table, and some are missing; sequencing was by immunoSEQ multiplex PCR. V, J and clone size were drawn from that table, and D and trimming were deduced from the DNA. The sample consists of around 180,000 clones, approximately 79% of them appearing once. The V gene's germline CDR1 is SGHRS and CDR2 YFSETQ. This CDR3 has 18 residues. V lost 0 bases and J 0 bases, leaving 16 bases between the germline ends. The sample taken for sequencing was peripheral blood. This chain joins TRBV5-1 and TRBJ2-1, with D perhaps TRBD2 (5 bases). The receptor comes from an elderly woman with acute or convalescent COVID-19. In DNA form, the CDR3 reads TGCGCCAGCAGCTTGGTATCCACCAGCGCGGGCTCCTACAATGAGCAGTTCTTC. It encodes CASSLVSTSAGSYNEQFF.